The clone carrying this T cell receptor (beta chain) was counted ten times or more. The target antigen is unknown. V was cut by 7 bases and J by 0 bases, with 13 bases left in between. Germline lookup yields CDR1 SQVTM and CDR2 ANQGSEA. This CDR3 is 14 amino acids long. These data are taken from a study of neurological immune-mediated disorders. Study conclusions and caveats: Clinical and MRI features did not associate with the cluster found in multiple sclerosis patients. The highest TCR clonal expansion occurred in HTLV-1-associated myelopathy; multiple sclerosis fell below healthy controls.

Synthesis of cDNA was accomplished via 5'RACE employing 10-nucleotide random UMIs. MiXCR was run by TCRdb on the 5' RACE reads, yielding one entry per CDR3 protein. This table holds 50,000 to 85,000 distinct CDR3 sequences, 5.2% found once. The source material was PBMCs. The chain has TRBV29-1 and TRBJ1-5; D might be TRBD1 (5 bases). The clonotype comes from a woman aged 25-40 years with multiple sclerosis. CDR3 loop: CSARAGDSNQPQHF. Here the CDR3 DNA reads TGCAGCGCCAGGGCGGGAGATAGCAATCAGCCCCAGCATTTT.